The 28 T cell receptor beta chains below all came from one sample that was sequenced in a study of shared T cell receptors in the human thymus. TCRdb's copy holds only in-frame clones and misses some; the assay was immunoSEQ multiplex PCR. In the table there are fewer than 700,000 clones, over 75% of which are singletons. The sample was also linked to a second study, of human thymus T cells.

Sample: thymocytes. Receptors originate from a boy younger than two with a congenital heart defect.

This clone was observed once. The genes are TRBV2 and TRBJ2-3, with 12 bases matching TRBD2. Germline CDR1 is SNHLY and CDR2 is FYNNEI. CDR3 size: 15 residues. The ends lost 2 bases at V and 4 bases at J; junction bases unmatched: 1. The CDR3 nucleotides are TGTGCCAGCAGTGAACTAGCGGGAGGGCCAGATACGCAGTATTTT. The encoded protein is CASSELAGGPDTQYF.

This chain uses TRBV4-3 with TRBJ1-1, with D maybe TRBD1 (6 bases). This CDR3 comprises 14 residues. The V end lost 8 bases, the J end lost 1 base, and 14 bases lay between the germline ends. Germline V lookup: CDR1 LGHNA, CDR2 YSLEER. The chain's CDR3 is CASSRDRRNTEAFF. Written as DNA, the CDR3 is TGCGCCAGCTCACGAGACAGGAGGAACACTGAAGCTTTCTTT.

The chain employs TRBV5-1 and TRBJ2-7; TRBD1 matches at 7 bases. CDR1 SGHRS and CDR2 YFSETQ come from the germline V gene. The CDR3 consists of 14 residues. The V segment lost 4 bases and the J segment 2 bases; nucleotides outside the gene matches: 6. CDR3 protein: CASSQGQTPYEQYF. CDR3 nucleotide sequence: TGCGCCAGCAGCCAGGGACAGACCCCCTACGAGCAGTACTTC.

CDR3 in amino acids: CASTPDRKRNTEAFF. In DNA form, the CDR3 reads TGTGCCAGCACCCCGGACAGGAAAAGGAACACTGAAGCTTTCTTT. This rearrangement joins TRBV2 to TRBJ1-1; 7 bases are shared with TRBD1. The trim removed 7 bases at V and 1 base at J, leaving 9 bases unmatched. This CDR3 has 15 residues. Germline CDR1 and CDR2: SNHLY and FYNNEI.

The rearrangement uses TRBV5-6 and TRBJ1-2, with D unresolved. Trimming shortened V by 6 bases and J by 2 bases, and 17 bases separated the two germline ends. CDR1 is SGHDT and CDR2 is YYEEEE in the germline V gene. This CDR3 comprises 15 residues. The CDR3 spells CASTLGDGLNYGYTF. The CDR3 bases are TGTGCCAGCACCCTTGGAGACGGACTAAACTATGGCTACACCTTC.

This chain connects TRBV7-6 to TRBJ2-2; 9 bases are a match to TRBD1. CDR3 size: 17 residues. Losses at the gene ends were 3 bases for V and 3 bases for J; bases not matched to a gene: 8. Germline V CDR1 and CDR2: SGHVS, FNYEAQ. The CDR3 coding sequence is TGTGCCAGCAGCTTCCCCCGGGACAGGGCGGACACCGGGGAGCTGTTTTTT. This encodes CASSFPRDRADTGELFF.

The V and J genes are TRBV7-7 and TRBJ2-1; 7 bases are a match to TRBD2. Germline V gives CDR1 SSHAT, CDR2 FNYEAQ (reference sequence). V lost 5 bases, J lost 0 bases, and 7 bases stayed unmatched. The CDR3 totals 16 residues. The CDR3 here is CASSHRPSGSYNEQFF. CDR3 nucleotide sequence: TGTGCCAGCAGCCACCGGCCTAGCGGCTCCTACAATGAGCAGTTCTTC.

The chain employs TRBV27 and TRBJ2-2; the match to TRBD1 covers 8 bases. The CDR3 is 14 amino acids. Germline V gene lookup returns CDR1 MNHEY and CDR2 SMNVEV (reference sequence). V lost 7 bases, J lost 4 bases, and 5 bases stayed unmatched. The CDR3 sequence is CASTAQGGTGELFF. The CDR3, as DNA: TGTGCCAGCACCGCACAGGGGGGCACCGGGGAGCTGTTTTTT.

The V gene is TRBV11-3, the J gene TRBJ2-2; 13 positions agree with TRBD2. In germline, CDR1 is SGHNT, CDR2 YENEEA. V lost 4 bases and J lost 2; bases outside the gene matches: 7. The CDR3 loop spans 18 amino acids. In DNA, the CDR3 is TGTGCCAGCAGCTGGGGGACTAGCGGGACCCCCAACACCGGGGAGCTGTTTTTT. Residues: CASSWGTSGTPNTGELFF.

J is TRBJ2-7 and V is TRBV30; 7 bases map to TRBD2. V lost 0 bases and J lost 1; bases outside the gene matches: 6. The length of the CDR3 is 15 residues. Germline assignment: CDR1 GTSNPN and CDR2 SVGIG (reference sequence). The CDR3: CAWSVEASGSYEQYF. The CDR3 nucleotides read TGTGCCTGGAGTGTAGAAGCTAGCGGATCCTACGAGCAGTACTTC. Using reference TRBV30 and TRBJ2-7 for the parts outside the CDR3, the full variable domain is SQTIHQWPATLVQPVGSPLSLECTVEGTSNPNLYWYRQAAGRGLQLLFYSVGIGQISSEVPQNLSASRPQDRQFILSSKKLLLSDSGFYLCAWSVEASGSYEQYFGPGTRLTVT.

This chain links TRBV7-9 with TRBJ2-1, with TRBD2 matching 7 bases. The V gene end was trimmed by 5 bases and the J gene end by 0 bases; junction bases not matched to a gene: 10. The germline CDR1 and CDR2 sequences are SEHNR and FQNEAQ (reference sequence). The CDR3 length is 17 residues. The CDR3 bases are TGTGCCAGCAGCCCTAGGACTAGACCATCCTCCTACAATGAGCAGTTCTTC. It encodes CASSPRTRPSSYNEQFF.

The chain combines TRBV10-2 with TRBJ2-2; 12 bases match TRBD2. Germline V CDR1 and CDR2: WSHSY, SAAADI. This CDR3 region has 15 residues. V lost 10 bases to trimming and J lost 6 bases; unmatched junction nucleotides: 9. CDR3 sequence reads: CATGRLAGVPGELFF. CDR3 bases: TGCGCCACCGGGAGACTAGCGGGAGTGCCCGGGGAGCTGTTTTTT.

The sample holds a few counts of this clone. The chain combines TRBV6-5 with TRBJ1-3, with D perhaps matching TRBD1 (6 bases). V dropped 9 bases and J dropped 0 bases, with 15 bases sitting between them. The CDR3 consists of 15 residues. Germline CDR1 is MNHEY and CDR2 is SVGAGI. The CDR3 loop reads CASHKGGDSGNTIYF. CDR3 bases: TGTGCCAGTCATAAGGGGGGGGACTCTGGAAACACCATATATTTT.

The table lists this clone with a count of one. This chain uses TRBV5-4 with TRBJ2-7, with TRBD2 matching 9 bases. The junction had 10 bases not matched to a gene; V was cut back by 4 bases and J by 2 bases. The CDR3 covers 16 residues. The V gene's germline CDR1 is SGHNT and CDR2 YYREEE (reference sequence). CDR3 sequence: CASSPVAGVGAYEQYF. In DNA form, the CDR3 reads TGTGCCAGCAGCCCCGTAGCGGGAGTGGGGGCCTACGAGCAGTACTTC. The full variable domain, its missing parts supplied by reference TRBV5-4 and TRBJ2-7, is ETGVTQSPTHLIKTRGQQVTLRCSSQSGHNTVSWYQQALGQGPQFIFQYYREEENGRGNFPPRFSGLQFPNYSSELNVNALELDDSALYLCASSPVAGVGAYEQYFGPGTRLTVT.

This clone has just one count. This chain links TRBV5-1 with TRBJ2-7, with TRBD1 as a possible D gene (6 bases). Trimming shortened V by 3 bases and J by 2 bases, and 12 bases separated the two germline ends. The germline V gene has CDR1 SGHRS and CDR2 YFSETQ. The CDR3 sequence is 14 residues long. CDR3 sequence: CASSYDRRTYEQYF. Here the CDR3 DNA reads TGCGCCAGCAGCTATGACAGGCGGACCTACGAGCAGTACTTC.

This chain joins TRBV15 and TRBJ2-1; 12 bases match TRBD2. After removal of 1 base from V and 8 bases from J, the junction contained 12 bases not matched to a gene. Germline V gene lookup returns CDR1 LNHNV and CDR2 YYDKDF (reference sequence). This CDR3 contains 18 residues. The CDR3, as DNA: TGTGCCACCAGCAGAGCCCTTGTCCCGACTAGCGGGAGTGATGAGCAGTTCTTC. Translated, it gives CATSRALVPTSGSDEQFF.

This clone has just one count. This chain uses TRBV4-2 with TRBJ2-3; 10 bases agree with TRBD2. Germline values: CDR1 LGHNA, CDR2 YNFKEQ. Trimming removed 0 bases from V and 6 bases from J; junction bases left unmatched: 6. The CDR3 extends over 16 amino acids. The CDR3 reads CASSQEGASGSDTQYF. The CDR3 coding sequence is TGTGCCAGCAGCCAAGAGGGAGCTAGCGGGAGCGATACGCAGTATTTT.

The chain carries TRBV10-3 and TRBJ2-2; TRBD2 matches at 14 bases. CDR1 and CDR2 from the germline V gene are ENHRY and SYGVKD. The ends lost 4 bases at V and 0 bases at J; junction bases unmatched: 10. The CDR3 is 20 amino acids. The CDR3 sequence: CAISGTQTSGRATNTGELFF. The CDR3 region has the DNA TGTGCCATCAGTGGTACCCAGACTAGCGGGAGGGCGACGAACACCGGGGAGCTGTTTTTT.

This chain links TRBV14 with TRBJ2-1; TRBD2 matches at 7 bases. This CDR3 region has 12 residues. With V trimmed by 3 bases and J by 15 bases, 8 bases remained unmatched. Germline V CDR1 and CDR2: SGHDN, FVKESK. This chain's CDR3 is CASSQTGTTRFF. The CDR3 DNA sequence: TGTGCCAGCAGCCAGACCGGGACTACCCGGTTCTTC.

With regard to this clone: This is likely a read error, given that the CDR3 carries no conserved phenylalanine or tryptophan at its end. The DNA is omitted, as the CDR3 cannot be located on it reliably, and the CDR3 follows TCRdb's listing. This chain links TRBV21-1 with TRBJ2-7; the table calls TRBD2, which could not be checked here. TRBV21-1 is listed as a pseudogene. The CDR3 is 17 amino acids in total, end residues counted. The CDR3 region is CASKGGGGAGLAGLQRS.

The chain employs TRBV27 and TRBJ1-2; 12 nucleotides agree with TRBD1. Germline loops: CDR1 MNHEY, CDR2 SMNVEV (reference sequence). This CDR3 region has 12 residues. V gave up 9 bases and J gave up 6 bases; unmatched junction bases: 2. The CDR3 reads CASRDRGHGYTF. CDR3 in DNA: TGTGCCAGTAGGGACAGGGGGCATGGCTACACCTTC.

The chain combines TRBV7-9 with TRBJ2-7; TRBD2 aligns across 14 bases. The CDR3 sequence is 16 residues long. Germline CDR1 SEHNR, CDR2 FQNEAQ (reference sequence). Trimming removed 3 bases from V and 4 bases from J; junction bases left unmatched: 5. This chain's CDR3 is CASSLGLAGAAYEQYF. Written as DNA, the CDR3 is TGTGCCAGCAGCTTGGGACTAGCGGGAGCGGCGTACGAGCAGTACTTC.

V and J are TRBV7-9 and TRBJ1-4; 9 bases align to TRBD1. V was pared by 5 bases and J by 8 bases, with 6 bases of the junction left unmatched. This CDR3 comprises 14 residues. The germline V gene has CDR1 SEHNR and CDR2 FQNEAQ (reference sequence). CDR3 in DNA: TGTGCCAGCAGCGCCGGGACAGGGAACGAAAAACTGTTTTTT. Amino acid sequence: CASSAGTGNEKLFF.

This rearrangement joins TRBV18 to TRBJ2-1; maybe TRBD2 (6 bases). The CDR3 is 14 amino acids. The germline V gene encodes CDR1 KGHSH and CDR2 LQKENI. The V gene lost 9 bases and the J gene lost 4 bases, with 16 bases spanning the gap. CDR3 protein: CASPRLGYYNEQFF. CDR3 in DNA: TGTGCCAGTCCTAGACTAGGGTATTACAATGAGCAGTTCTTC.

J is TRBJ2-2 and V is TRBV28, with 7 bases matching TRBD1. The germline V gene encodes CDR1 MDHEN and CDR2 SYDVKM. The CDR3 totals 20 residues. V trimming: 2 bases; J trimming: 6 bases; junction bases outside the gene matches: 21. CDR3 coding DNA: TGTGCCAGCAGTTTAAGTAAGGTTCGACAGGGCGCCTGCTCCCCCGGGGAGCTGTTTTTT. Translated: CASSLSKVRQGACSPGELFF.

In its sample, this clone was seen a few times. The J gene is TRBJ2-7, the V gene TRBV19, with TRBD1 matching 7 bases. J lost 4 bases, V lost 5 bases, and 8 bases had no gene match. The V gene's germline CDR1 is LNHDA and CDR2 SQIVND (reference sequence). The CDR3 is 14 residues long. CDR3 residues: CASSLRDSTYEQYF. Here the CDR3 DNA reads TGTGCCAGTAGTCTCCGGGACAGTACGTACGAGCAGTACTTC.

The CDR3 coding sequence is TGTGCCAGCAGCCTCGACAGCCCCGGGAGGAGGACTGAGCAGTTCTTC. It specifies CASSLDSPGRRTEQFF. V and J are TRBV7-8 and TRBJ2-1; 7 bases are a match to TRBD2. The germline gives CDR1 SGHVS, CDR2 FQNEAQ. This CDR3 has 16 amino acids. V lost 5 bases, J lost 9 bases, and 16 bases stayed unmatched.

The CDR3 protein is CASSLGGSSGKITDEQFF. DNA for the CDR3: TGTGCCAGCAGCTTAGGGGGGTCTAGCGGGAAAATTACCGATGAGCAGTTCTTC. This sequence joins TRBV7-9 and TRBJ2-1, with TRBD2 matching over 9 bases. With V trimmed by 1 base and J by 8 bases, 15 bases remained unmatched. Looked up from germline, CDR1 is SEHNR and CDR2 is FQNEAQ (reference sequence). The CDR3 spans 18 residues.